This TCR beta chain was sequenced during a study of shared clonotypes between healthy human individuals. Study-level findings and limits: Relative to clonotypes present in all four donors, those not shared had lower generation probabilities. Donors were few, which limited the genetic and exposure-history diversity represented.

Details on this clone: No antigen is known for it.

Roughly 200 ng DNA, 25,000 to 35,000 T cell genomes, went into each sorted-subset replicate PCR. This table comes from immunoSEQ multiplex PCR, and its TCRdb copy is limited to in-frame clones, with some not included. The repertoire holds a few million clones, approximately 93% seen once, with 0.39% in the top ten. The V gene's germline CDR1 is MDHEN and CDR2 SYDVKM. This CDR3 has 15 residues. Trimming pared 4 bases from V and 0 bases from J, leaving 10 bases between. The chain recombines TRBV28 with TRBJ2-4; no definite D call. The receptor was derived from a young man in good health. Some clones in this sample may be carry-over from other donors' samples. What was sequenced was naive CD4+ T cells from PBMCs. Noted subset: CD45RA+ positively selected. The CDR3 here is CASSSSYIAKNIQYF. The CDR3 coding sequence is TGTGCCAGCAGTTCGTCCTATATAGCCAAAAACATTCAGTACTTC.